This is a list of T cell receptor beta chains from one sample in a study of radiotherapy plus CTLA-4 blockade in lung cancer. Profiled with immunoSEQ multiplex PCR; TCRdb holds only in-frame clones, not every one. The profile shows 90,000 to 100,000 clones, roughly 79% of them singletons. This sample comprised peripheral blood, obtained from a patient treated with radiotherapy plus ipilimumab. These receptors were obtained from a human donor with non-small cell lung cancer who had a partial response to radiotherapy plus ipilimumab. Some clones in this sample may be carry-over from other donors' samples. Both conserved end residues are part of each CDR3. The D gene is left open where the match is weak. Some rows mark clone size as missing; the rest say once, few, many or name a class of expanded clone.

CDR3 length	J gene	clone size	D gene	V gene	CDR3 DNA	CDR3 protein
14	TRBJ2-7	-	TRBD1	TRBV27	TGTGCCAGCAGTTCCCGGGACAGGGGTACCGAGCAGTACTTC	CASSSRDRGTEQYF
15	TRBJ1-5	-	-	TRBV19	TGTGCCAGTAGTGGCCCGACAGTGGGAAGATGGCCCCAGCATTTT	CASSGPTVGRWPQHF
18	TRBJ2-5	-	TRBD2	TRBV15	TGTGCCACCAGCAGAGGCGGGGGGATTACGGGTGCTTTAGAGACCCAGTACTTC	CATSRGGGITGALETQYF
15	TRBJ2-7	-	TRBD1	TRBV19	TGTGCCAGTAGTATAGCTGGGACAGGGGCCTACGAGCAGTACTTC	CASSIAGTGAYEQYF
18	TRBJ2-1	-	TRBD2	TRBV10-2	TGCGCCAGCAGCGCCCTCCGACTAGCGGGAGGGATCTACAATGAGCAGTTCTTC	CASSALRLAGGIYNEQFF
13	TRBJ2-3	-	TRBD2	TRBV10-1	TGCGCCAGCAGTAGCCGACTAGCTGATACGCAGTATTTT	CASSSRLADTQYF
14	TRBJ2-3	-	TRBD1	TRBV4-2	TGTGCCAGCAGCCGACAGGGTCACACAGATACGCAGTATTTT	CASSRQGHTDTQYF
13	TRBJ1-1	few	-	TRBV28	TGTGCCAGCAGTTGGGCCACTAACACTGAAGCTTTCTTT	CASSWATNTEAFF
12	TRBJ2-5	-	-	TRBV5-1	TGCGCCAGCAGCTTGGTGCGCGAGACCCAGTACTTC	CASSLVRETQYF
17	TRBJ2-5	-	TRBD2	TRBV19	TGTGCCAGTAGTATAGATCGGCTAGCGGGGGACCAAGAGACCCAGTACTTC	CASSIDRLAGDQETQYF
12	TRBJ1-1	-	-	TRBV19	TGTGCTGACCCGCAGAGGAACACCGAAGCTTTCTTT	CADPQRNTEAFF
14	TRBJ2-3	few	-	TRBV11-3	TGTGCCAGCAGCCTAGGCCGGGTCACAGATACGCAGTATTTT	CASSLGRVTDTQYF
15	TRBJ1-5	-	-	TRBV9	TGTGCCAGCAGCGTAACGGGGTCAACAAATCAGCCCCAGCATTTT	CASSVTGSTNQPQHF
13	TRBJ2-7	once	-	TRBV19	TGTGCCAGTAGTATAAGGTTCCCGGGCGAGCAGTACTTC	CASSIRFPGEQYF
14	TRBJ1-1	-	TRBD1	TRBV7-2	TGTGCCAGCAGCGGGGGGACAGCGAACACTGAAGCTTTCTTT	CASSGGTANTEAFF
12	TRBJ2-5	few	-	TRBV7-9	TGTGCCAGCAGCTTAATAGGAGGGACCCAGTACTTC	CASSLIGGTQYF
12	TRBJ2-7	-	-	TRBV7-2	TGTGCCAGCAGCGACCAGGGGTACGAGCAGTACTTC	CASSDQGYEQYF
15	TRBJ1-5	-	-	TRBV7-9	TGTGCCAGCAGCTCGAGCAGACATCAACATCAGCCCCAGCATTTT	CASSSSRHQHQPQHF
14	TRBJ2-2	-	-	TRBV7-3	TGTGCCAGCAGCGCGACTCGGAACACCGGGGAGCTGTTTTTT	CASSATRNTGELFF
17	TRBJ1-5	-	TRBD1	TRBV19	TGTGCCAGTAGTACGGGACAGGGATTAGTAGGGAATCAGCCCCAGCATTTT	CASSTGQGLVGNQPQHF
14	TRBJ2-2	-	-	TRBV6-5	TGTGCCAGCAGTTACTCGAAATGGGGGAGGCAGCTGTTTTTT	CASSYSKWGRQLFF
13	TRBJ2-7	-	-	TRBV19	TGTGCCAGTAGTAGTCCGCCCAGGGACGAGCAGTACTTC	CASSSPPRDEQYF
15	TRBJ1-2	-	TRBD1	TRBV6-5	TGTGCCAGCAATCAGGGACAGGGGGCAAACTATGGCTACACCTTC	CASNQGQGANYGYTF
14	TRBJ2-3	-	-	TRBV18	TGTGCCAGCCACCTTCAGGGTTACACAGATACGCAGTATTTT	CASHLQGYTDTQYF
14	TRBJ2-4	-	-	TRBV5-1	TGCGCCAGCAGCTTGGTACTTGGCAAAAACATTCAGTACTTC	CASSLVLGKNIQYF
14	TRBJ2-4	few	TRBD2	TRBV27	TGTGCCAGCAGTCCGAGCGGGAGAGGAAACATTCAGTACTTC	CASSPSGRGNIQYF